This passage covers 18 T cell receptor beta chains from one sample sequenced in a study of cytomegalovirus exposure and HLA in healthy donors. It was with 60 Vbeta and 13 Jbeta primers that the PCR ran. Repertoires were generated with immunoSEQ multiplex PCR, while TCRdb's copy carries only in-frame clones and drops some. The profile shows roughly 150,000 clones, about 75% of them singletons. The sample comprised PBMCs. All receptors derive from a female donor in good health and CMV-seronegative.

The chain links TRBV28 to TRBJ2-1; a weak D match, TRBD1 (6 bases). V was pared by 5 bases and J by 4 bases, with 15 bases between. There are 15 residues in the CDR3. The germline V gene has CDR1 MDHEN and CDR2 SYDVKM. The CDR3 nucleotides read TGTGCCAGCAGTGGGACAACCCGGTGGTACAATGAGCAGTTCTTC. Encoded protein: CASSGTTRWYNEQFF. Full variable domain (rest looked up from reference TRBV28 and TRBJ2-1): DVKVTQSSRYLVKRTGEKVFLECVQDMDHENMFWYRQDPGLGLRLIYFSYDVKMKEKGDIPEGYSVSREKKERFSLILESASTNQTSMYLCASSGTTRWYNEQFFGPGTRLTVL.

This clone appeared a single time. CDR3 in amino acids: CASSQGLAGEQYF. The CDR3 coding sequence is TGTGCCAGCAGCCAAGGACTAGCGGGCGAGCAGTACTTC. This rearrangement joins TRBV4-2 to TRBJ2-7; 10 positions agree with TRBD2. The CDR3 length is 13 residues. Germline V CDR1 and CDR2: LGHNA, YNFKEQ. Germline trimming cut 1 base from V and 6 bases from J; bases unmatched to any gene: 0.

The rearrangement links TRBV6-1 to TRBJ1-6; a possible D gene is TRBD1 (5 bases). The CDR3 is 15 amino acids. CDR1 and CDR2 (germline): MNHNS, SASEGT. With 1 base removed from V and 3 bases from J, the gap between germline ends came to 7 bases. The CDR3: CASSEDGGYNSPLHF. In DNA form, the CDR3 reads TGTGCCAGCAGTGAAGACGGGGGCTATAATTCACCCCTCCACTTT.

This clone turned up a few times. The CDR3 DNA follows: TGTGCCAGCAGCTTGGGACTGAGCCCCCGCCCGGGGGCCAACGTCCTGACTTTC. It yields the protein CASSLGLSPRPGANVLTF. The chain uses TRBV7-8 and TRBJ2-6; the D gene is possibly TRBD2 (6 bases). V dropped 3 bases and J dropped 4 bases, with 19 bases sitting between them. Germline V CDR1 and CDR2: SGHVS, FQNEAQ. The CDR3 is made up of 18 amino acids.

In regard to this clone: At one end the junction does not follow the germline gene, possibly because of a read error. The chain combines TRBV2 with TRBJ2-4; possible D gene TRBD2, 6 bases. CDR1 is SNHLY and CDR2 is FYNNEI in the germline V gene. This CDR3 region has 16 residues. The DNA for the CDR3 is TGTGCCAGCAGTGCGACAGACTCACTAGCCAAAAACACTCAGTACTTC. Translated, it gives CASSATDSLAKNTQYF.

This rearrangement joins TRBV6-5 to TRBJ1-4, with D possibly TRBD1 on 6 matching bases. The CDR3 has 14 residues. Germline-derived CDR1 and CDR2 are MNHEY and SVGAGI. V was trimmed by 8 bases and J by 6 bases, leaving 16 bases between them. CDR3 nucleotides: TGTGCCAGCTCGCCGCAGGACAGTTATGAAAAACTGTTTTTT. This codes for CASSPQDSYEKLFF.

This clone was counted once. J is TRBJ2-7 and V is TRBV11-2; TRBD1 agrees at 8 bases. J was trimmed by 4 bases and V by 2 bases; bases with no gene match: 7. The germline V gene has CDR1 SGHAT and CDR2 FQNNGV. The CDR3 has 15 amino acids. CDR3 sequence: CASSLQAGGRYEQYF. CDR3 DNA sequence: TGTGCCAGCAGCTTACAGGCAGGGGGCAGGTACGAGCAGTACTTC.

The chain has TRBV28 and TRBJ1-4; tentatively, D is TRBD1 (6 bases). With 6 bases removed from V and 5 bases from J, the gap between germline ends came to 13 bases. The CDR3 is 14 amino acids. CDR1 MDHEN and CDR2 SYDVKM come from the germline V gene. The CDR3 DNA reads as TGTGCCAGCAGCGTGGACAGCTTGAATGAAAAACTGTTTTTT. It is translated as CASSVDSLNEKLFF.

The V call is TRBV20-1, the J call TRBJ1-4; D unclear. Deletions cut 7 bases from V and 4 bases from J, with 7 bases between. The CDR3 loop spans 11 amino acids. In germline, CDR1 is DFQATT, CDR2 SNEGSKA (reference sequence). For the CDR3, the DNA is TGCAGTGGAGGGTATAATGAAAAACTGTTTTTT. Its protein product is CSGGYNEKLFF.

The CDR3 sequence: CASSALAGAGETQYF. The DNA for the CDR3 is TGTGCCAGCAGCGCTCTAGCGGGAGCTGGTGAGACCCAGTACTTC. The chain couples TRBV11-3 to TRBJ2-5, with TRBD2 matching over 10 bases. The CDR3 loop spans 15 amino acids. The V segment lost 5 bases and the J segment 5 bases; nucleotides outside the gene matches: 8. Germline V CDR1 and CDR2: SGHNT, YENEEA. Looking up the rest from reference TRBV11-3 and TRBJ2-5 gives the full variable domain: EAGVVQSPRYKIIEKKQPVAFWCNPISGHNTLYWYLQNLGQGPELLIRYENEEAVDDSQLPKDRFSAERLKGVDSTLKIQPAELGDSAVYLCASSALAGAGETQYFGPGTRLLVL.

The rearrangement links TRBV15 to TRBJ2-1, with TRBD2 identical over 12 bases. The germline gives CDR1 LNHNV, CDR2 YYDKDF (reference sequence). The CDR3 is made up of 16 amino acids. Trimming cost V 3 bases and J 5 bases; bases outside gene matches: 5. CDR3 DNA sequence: TGTGCCACCAGCAGGAGGACTAGCGGGATTAACAATGAGCAGTTCTTC. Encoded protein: CATSRRTSGINNEQFF.

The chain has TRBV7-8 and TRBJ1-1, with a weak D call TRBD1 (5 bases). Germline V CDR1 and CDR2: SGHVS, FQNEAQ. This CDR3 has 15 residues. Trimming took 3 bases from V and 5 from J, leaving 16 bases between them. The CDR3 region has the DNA TGTGCCAGCAGCTTCGGTCGAGGGGAGGGGACTGAAGCTTTCTTT. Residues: CASSFGRGEGTEAFF.

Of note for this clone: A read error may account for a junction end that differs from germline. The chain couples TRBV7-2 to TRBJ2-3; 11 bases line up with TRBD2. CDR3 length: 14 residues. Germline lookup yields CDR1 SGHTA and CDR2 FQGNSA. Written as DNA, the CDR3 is TGTGCCAGCAGTTTAGCGGGGGGGTCAGATACGCAGTATTTT. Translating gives CASSLAGGSDTQYF.

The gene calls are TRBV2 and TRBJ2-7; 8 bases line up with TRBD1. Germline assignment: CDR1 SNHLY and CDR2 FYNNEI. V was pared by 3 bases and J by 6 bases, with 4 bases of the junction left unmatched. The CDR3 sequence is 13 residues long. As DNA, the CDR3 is TGTGCCAGCAGTGATGACAGGGGCTCCGAGCAGTACTTC. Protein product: CASSDDRGSEQYF.

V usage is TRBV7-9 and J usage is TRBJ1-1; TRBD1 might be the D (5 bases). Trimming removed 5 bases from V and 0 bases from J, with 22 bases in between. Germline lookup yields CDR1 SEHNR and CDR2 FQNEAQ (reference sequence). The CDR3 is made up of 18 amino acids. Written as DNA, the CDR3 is TGTGCCAGCAGCCCCGCCGGGGAAGCGGGGCGGGTGAACACTGAAGCTTTCTTT. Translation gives CASSPAGEAGRVNTEAFF.

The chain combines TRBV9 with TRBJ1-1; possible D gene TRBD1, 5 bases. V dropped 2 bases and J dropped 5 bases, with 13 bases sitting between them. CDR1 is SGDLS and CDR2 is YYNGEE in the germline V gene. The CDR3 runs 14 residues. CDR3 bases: TGTGCCAGCAGCGTGGGGGGGGGTACGACTGAAGCTTTCTTT. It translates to CASSVGGGTTEAFF. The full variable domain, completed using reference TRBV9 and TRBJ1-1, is DSGVTQTPKHLITATGQRVTLRCSPRSGDLSVYWYQQSLDQGLQFLIQYYNGEERAKGNILERFSAQQFPDLHSELNLSSLELGDSALYFCASSVGGGTTEAFFGQGTRLTVV.

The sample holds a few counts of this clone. DNA of the CDR3: TGTGCCAGCAGCATGGGACAGGGGGGTGAAAAACTGTTTTTT. This gives the protein CASSMGQGGEKLFF. The chain employs TRBV7-9 and TRBJ1-4; 11 nucleotides agree with TRBD1. The CDR3 runs 14 residues. Germline CDR1 SEHNR, CDR2 FQNEAQ (reference sequence). Unmatched junction bases numbered 3, after V lost 5 bases and J lost 7 bases.

The CDR3 DNA sequence: TGCAGCCTAGCGGGAGGGCCGAGGGGGGAGACCCAGTACTTC. It specifies CSLAGGPRGETQYF. The rearrangement links TRBV29-1 to TRBJ2-5; 12 bases match TRBD2. Germline V gives CDR1 SQVTM, CDR2 ANQGSEA. The V segment lost 8 bases and the J segment 5 bases; nucleotides outside the gene matches: 9. The CDR3 runs to 14 residues.